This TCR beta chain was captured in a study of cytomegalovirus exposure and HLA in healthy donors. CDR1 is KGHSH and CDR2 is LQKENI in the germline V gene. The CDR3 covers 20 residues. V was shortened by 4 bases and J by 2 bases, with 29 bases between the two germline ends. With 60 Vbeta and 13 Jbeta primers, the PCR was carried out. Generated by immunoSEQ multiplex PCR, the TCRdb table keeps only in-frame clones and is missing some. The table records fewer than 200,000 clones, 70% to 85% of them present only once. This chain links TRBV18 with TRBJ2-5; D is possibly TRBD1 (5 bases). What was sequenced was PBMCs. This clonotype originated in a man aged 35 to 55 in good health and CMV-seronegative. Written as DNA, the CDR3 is TGTGCCAGCTCACGTCCCATCCTGACAGCTGCTCCCCGCTGGCAAGAGACCCAGTACTTC. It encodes CASSRPILTAAPRWQETQYF.